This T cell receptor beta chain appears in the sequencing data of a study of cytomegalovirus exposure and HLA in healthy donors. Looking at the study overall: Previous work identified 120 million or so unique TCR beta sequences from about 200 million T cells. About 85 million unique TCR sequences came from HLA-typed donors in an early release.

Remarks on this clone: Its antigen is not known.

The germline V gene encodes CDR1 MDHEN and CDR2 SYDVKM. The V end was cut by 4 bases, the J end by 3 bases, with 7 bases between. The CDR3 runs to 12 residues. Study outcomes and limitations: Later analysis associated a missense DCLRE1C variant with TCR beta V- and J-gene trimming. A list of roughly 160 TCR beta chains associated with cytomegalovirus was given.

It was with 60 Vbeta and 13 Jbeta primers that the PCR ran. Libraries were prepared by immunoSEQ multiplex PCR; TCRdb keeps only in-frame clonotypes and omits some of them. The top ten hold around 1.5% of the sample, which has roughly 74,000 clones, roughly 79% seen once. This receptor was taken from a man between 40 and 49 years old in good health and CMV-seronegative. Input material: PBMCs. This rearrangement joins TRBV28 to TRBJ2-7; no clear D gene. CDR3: CASSWALYEQYF. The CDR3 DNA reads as TGTGCCAGCAGTTGGGCCCTCTACGAGCAGTACTTC.